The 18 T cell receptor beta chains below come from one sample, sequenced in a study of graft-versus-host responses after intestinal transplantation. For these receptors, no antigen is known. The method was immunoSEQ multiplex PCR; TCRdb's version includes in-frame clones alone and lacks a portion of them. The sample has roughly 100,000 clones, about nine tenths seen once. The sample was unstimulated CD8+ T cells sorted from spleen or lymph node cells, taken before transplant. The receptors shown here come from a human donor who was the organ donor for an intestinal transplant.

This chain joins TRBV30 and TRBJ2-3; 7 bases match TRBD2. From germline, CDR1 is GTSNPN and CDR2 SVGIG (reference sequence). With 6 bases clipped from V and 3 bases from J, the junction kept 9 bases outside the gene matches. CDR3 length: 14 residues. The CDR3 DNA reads TGTGCCTGTTCCGCTAGCGGTTTAACAGATACGCAGTATTTT. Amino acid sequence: CACSASGLTDTQYF.

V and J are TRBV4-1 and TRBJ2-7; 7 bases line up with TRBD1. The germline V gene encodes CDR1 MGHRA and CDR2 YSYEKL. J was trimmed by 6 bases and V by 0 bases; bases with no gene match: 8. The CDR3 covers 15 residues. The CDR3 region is CASSQDRSGQSEQYF. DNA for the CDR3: TGCGCCAGCAGCCAAGATCGTTCGGGACAGTCCGAGCAGTACTTC.

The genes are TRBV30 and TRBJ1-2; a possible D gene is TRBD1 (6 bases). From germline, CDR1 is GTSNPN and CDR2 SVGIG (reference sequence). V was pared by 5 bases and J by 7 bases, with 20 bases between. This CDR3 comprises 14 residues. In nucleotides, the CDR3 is TGTGCCTGGGGGGAGGGGGTGTTGTCTGGTGGCTACACCTTC. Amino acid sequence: CAWGEGVLSGGYTF.

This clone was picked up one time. The CDR3 protein is CASSLPGEVNYGYTF. The CDR3 DNA follows: TGTGCCAGCAGTTTACCAGGGGAAGTCAACTATGGCTACACCTTC. The chain combines TRBV28 with TRBJ1-2; D possibly corresponds to TRBD1 (6 bases). The V gene's germline CDR1 is MDHEN and CDR2 SYDVKM. The CDR3 runs to 15 residues. V lost 2 bases to trimming and J lost 2 bases, with 12 bases between them.

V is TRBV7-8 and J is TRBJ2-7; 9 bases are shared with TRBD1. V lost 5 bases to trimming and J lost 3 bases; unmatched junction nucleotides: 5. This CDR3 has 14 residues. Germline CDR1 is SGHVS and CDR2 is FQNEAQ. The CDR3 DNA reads TGTGCCAGCAGCCCACGGACAGGGGACTACGAGCAGTACTTC. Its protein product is CASSPRTGDYEQYF.

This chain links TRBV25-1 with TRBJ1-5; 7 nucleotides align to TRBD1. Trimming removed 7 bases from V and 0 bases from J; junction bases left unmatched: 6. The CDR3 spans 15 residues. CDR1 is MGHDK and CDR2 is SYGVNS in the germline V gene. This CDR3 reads CASTGGPNSNQPQHF. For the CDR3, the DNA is TGTGCCAGCACAGGGGGGCCTAATAGCAATCAGCCCCAGCATTTT.

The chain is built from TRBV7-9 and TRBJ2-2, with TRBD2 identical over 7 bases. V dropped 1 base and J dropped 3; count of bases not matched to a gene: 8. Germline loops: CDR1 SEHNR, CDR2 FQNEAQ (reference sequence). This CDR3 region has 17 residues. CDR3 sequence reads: CASSLEIGGMDTGELFF. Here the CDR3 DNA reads TGTGCCAGCAGCTTAGAGATCGGGGGGATGGACACCGGGGAGCTGTTTTTT.

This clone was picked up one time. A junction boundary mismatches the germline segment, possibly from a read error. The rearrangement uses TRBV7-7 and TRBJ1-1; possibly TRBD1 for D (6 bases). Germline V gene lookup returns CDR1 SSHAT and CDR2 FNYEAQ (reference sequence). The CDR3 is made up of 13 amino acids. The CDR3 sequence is CASSLGTGTEAFF. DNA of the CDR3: TGTGCTAGCAGCCTGGGGACCGGGACAGAAGCTTTCTTT. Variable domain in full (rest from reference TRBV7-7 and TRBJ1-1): GAGVSQSPRYKVTKRGQDVTLRCDPISSHATLYWYQQALGQGPEFLTYFNYEAQPDKSGLPSDRFSAERPEGSISTLTIQRTEQRDSAMYRCASSLGTGTEAFFGQGTRLTVV.

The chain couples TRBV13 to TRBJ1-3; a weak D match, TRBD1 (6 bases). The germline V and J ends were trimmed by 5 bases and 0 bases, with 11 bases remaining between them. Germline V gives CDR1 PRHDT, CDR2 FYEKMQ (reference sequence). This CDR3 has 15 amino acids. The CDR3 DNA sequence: TGTGCCAGCAGCAGAGACAGGTACTCTGGAAACACCATATATTTT. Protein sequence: CASSRDRYSGNTIYF.

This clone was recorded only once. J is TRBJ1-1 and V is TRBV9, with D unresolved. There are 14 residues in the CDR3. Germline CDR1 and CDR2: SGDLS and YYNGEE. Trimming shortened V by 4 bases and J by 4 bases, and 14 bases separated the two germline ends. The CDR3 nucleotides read TGTGCCAGCAGCCACGTTTTCGGGGTCACTGAAGCTTTCTTT. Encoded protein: CASSHVFGVTEAFF.

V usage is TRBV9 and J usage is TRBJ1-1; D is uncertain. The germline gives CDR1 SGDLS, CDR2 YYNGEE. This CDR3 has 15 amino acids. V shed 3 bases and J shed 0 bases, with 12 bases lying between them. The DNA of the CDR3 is TGTGCCAGCAGCGGAATGACGGGGATGAACACTGAAGCTTTCTTT. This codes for CASSGMTGMNTEAFF.

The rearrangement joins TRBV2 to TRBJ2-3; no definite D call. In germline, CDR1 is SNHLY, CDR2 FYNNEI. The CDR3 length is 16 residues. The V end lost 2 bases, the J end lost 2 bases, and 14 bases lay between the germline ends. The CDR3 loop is CASSESDTWVTDTQYF. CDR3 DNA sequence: TGTGCCAGCAGTGAATCCGACACTTGGGTCACAGATACGCAGTATTTT.

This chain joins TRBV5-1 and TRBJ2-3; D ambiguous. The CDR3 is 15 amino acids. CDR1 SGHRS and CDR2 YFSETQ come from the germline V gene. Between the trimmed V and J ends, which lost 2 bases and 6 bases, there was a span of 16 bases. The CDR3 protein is CASSFRGRLQDTQYF. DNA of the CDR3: TGCGCCAGCAGCTTTCGTGGCAGACTTCAGGATACGCAGTATTTT.

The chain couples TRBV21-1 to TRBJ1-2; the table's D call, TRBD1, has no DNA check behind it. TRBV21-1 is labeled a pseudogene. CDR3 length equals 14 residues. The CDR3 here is CASSIQGQGNGYTF. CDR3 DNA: TGTGCCAGCAGCATACAAGGACAGGGGAACGGCTACACCTTC.

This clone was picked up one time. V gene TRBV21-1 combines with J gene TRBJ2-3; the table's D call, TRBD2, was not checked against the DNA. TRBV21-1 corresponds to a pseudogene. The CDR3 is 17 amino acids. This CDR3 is CASSSSGRGVSTDTQYF. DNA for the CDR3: TGTGCCAGCAGCTCCAGCGGGAGGGGGGTTAGCACAGATACGCAGTATTTT.

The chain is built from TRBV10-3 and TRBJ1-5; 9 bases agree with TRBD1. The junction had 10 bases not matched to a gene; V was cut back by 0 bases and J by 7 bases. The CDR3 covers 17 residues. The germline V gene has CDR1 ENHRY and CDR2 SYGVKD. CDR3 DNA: TGTGCCATCAGTGAGTCCCCGCCGGGACAGGGAAAACAGCCCCAGCATTTT. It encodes CAISESPPGQGKQPQHF.

In DNA form, the CDR3 reads TGTGCCAGCAGTTTATTGCTAGCGGGAGGGCCTGGCACCGGGGAGCTGTTTTTT. This sequence encodes CASSLLLAGGPGTGELFF. This chain links TRBV28 with TRBJ2-2; 12 bases match TRBD2. This CDR3 spans 18 amino acids. Germline trimming cut 1 base from V and 4 bases from J; bases unmatched to any gene: 7. Germline loops: CDR1 MDHEN, CDR2 SYDVKM.

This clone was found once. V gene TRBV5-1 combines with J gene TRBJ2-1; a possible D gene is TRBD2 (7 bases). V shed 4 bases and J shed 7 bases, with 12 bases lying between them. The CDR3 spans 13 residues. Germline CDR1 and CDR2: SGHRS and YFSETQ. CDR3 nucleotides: TGCGCCAGCAGCCCTGGGGGGGCAAATGAGCAGTTCTTC. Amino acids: CASSPGGANEQFF.